This T cell receptor (beta chain) was found in a study of CD4 and CD8 cells across lung adenocarcinoma regions. The CDR3 consists of 14 residues. CDR1 WNHNN and CDR2 SYGVQD come from the germline V gene (reference sequence). Donors had localized lung adenocarcinoma, a non-small cell lung cancer. Using its own MiXCR run on the PCR reads, TCRdb lists one record per CDR3 protein. Of about 12,000 distinct CDR3 sequences listed, less than 70% are singletons. Sequenced sample: CD8+ T cells from the margin of a lung tumor. This sequence joins TRBV10-1 and TRBJ2-1; tentative D call: TRBD2 (6 bases). TRBJ2-5 explains the end of the DNA better; the J call may be wrong. This clonotype was sampled from a female donor with lung adenocarcinoma. The CD4 and CD8 labels of this study may be unreliable. The CDR3 DNA reads as TGCGCGAGGATCGGGGTGCGGGGCGGAGGGATCCAGTACTTC. The encoded protein is CARIGVRGGGIQYF.